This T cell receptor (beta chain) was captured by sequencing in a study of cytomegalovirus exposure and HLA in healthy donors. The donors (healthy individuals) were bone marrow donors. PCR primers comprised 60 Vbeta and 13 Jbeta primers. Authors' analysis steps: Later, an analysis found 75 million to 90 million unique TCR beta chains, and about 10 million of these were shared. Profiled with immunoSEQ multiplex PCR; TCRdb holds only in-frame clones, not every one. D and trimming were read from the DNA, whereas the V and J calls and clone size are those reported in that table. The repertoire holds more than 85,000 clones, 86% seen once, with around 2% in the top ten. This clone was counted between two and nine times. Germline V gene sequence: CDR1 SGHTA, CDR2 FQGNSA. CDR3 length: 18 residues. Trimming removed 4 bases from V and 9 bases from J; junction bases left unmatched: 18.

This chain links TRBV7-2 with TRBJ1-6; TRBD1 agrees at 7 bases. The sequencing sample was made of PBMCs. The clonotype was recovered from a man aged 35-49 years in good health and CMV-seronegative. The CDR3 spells CASSSHSPGTVNSSPLHF. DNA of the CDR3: TGTGCCAGCAGCTCGCACTCCCCGGGGACAGTGAATTCTTCACCCCTCCACTTT.